The clone carrying this T cell receptor (beta chain) was recorded a few times. No antigen is known for it. This CDR3 is 12 amino acids long. J lost 6 bases, V lost 1 base, and 0 bases had no gene match. CDR1 is MNHNS and CDR2 is SASEGT in the germline V gene. The source of the sample is a study of cytomegalovirus exposure and HLA in healthy donors. Overall study findings and caveats: Reports described diagnosis of cytomegalovirus status by the classifier as highly specific and sensitive. Sequencing depth across donors, presence/absence analyses assumed, was roughly uniform. A later analysis showed TCR association rates differing by HLA locus, peaking at DRB1 and lowest at HLA-C. Later analysis suggested most CMV-associated TCR beta chains were HLA-restricted.

Vbeta (60) and Jbeta (13) primers were used in the PCR. Clones were read by immunoSEQ multiplex PCR, and TCRdb kept only the in-frame ones, dropping some. The table has some 90,000 clones, under 85% seen once; the top ten hold less than 15%. The rearrangement links TRBV6-1 to TRBJ2-7; 7 bases align to TRBD2. Sequences were obtained from PBMCs. The clonotype comes from a woman aged 65 to 85 in good health and CMV-seropositive. The CDR3 DNA reads as TGTGCCAGCAGTGAAGGCGGGGGCGAGCAGTACTTC. Amino acid sequence: CASSEGGGEQYF.